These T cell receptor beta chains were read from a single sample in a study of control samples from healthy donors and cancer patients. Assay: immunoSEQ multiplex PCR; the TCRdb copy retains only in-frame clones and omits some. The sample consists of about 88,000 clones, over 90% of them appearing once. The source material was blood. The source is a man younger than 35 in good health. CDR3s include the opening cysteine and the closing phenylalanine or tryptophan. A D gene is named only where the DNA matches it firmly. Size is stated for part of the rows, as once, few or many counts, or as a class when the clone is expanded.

DNA: TGTGCCAGCAGCCCTCCCCTGGCGGGGGCCACTGGAAACACCATATATTTT
CDR3: CASSPPLAGATGNTIYF
V: TRBV7-9
size: once
D: .
J: TRBJ1-3

DNA: TGTGCCAGCAGCTCGCAAGGAACAGATACGCAGTATTTT
CDR3: CASSSQGTDTQYF
V: TRBV13
size: .
D: .
J: TRBJ2-3

DNA: TGTGCCAGCAGCTTAGGACTAGCGGGTAGAGGAGATACGCAGTATTTT
CDR3: CASSLGLAGRGDTQYF
V: TRBV7-2
size: .
D: TRBD2
J: TRBJ2-3

DNA: TGTGCCAGCAGCGTAGCCCCGGGGAATCAGCCCCAGCATTTT
CDR3: CASSVAPGNQPQHF
V: TRBV9
size: .
D: .
J: TRBJ1-5

DNA: TGCGCCAGCAGCTCACCGGGACAGGGGGCAATAGGCTACACCTTC
CDR3: CASSSPGQGAIGYTF
V: TRBV5-1
size: .
D: TRBD1
J: TRBJ1-2

DNA: TGTGCCACCGGGGAAGGGATGGGCTCCTACGAGCAGTACTTC
CDR3: CATGEGMGSYEQYF
V: TRBV2
size: .
D: .
J: TRBJ2-7

DNA: TGTGCCACCAGTGATACTAGCGGGAGTCAAGAGACCCAGTACTTC
CDR3: CATSDTSGSQETQYF
V: TRBV24-1
size: once
D: TRBD2
J: TRBJ2-5

DNA: TGTGCCAGCAGTGACGCTAGGAACACTGAAGCTTTCTTT
CDR3: CASSDARNTEAFF
V: TRBV6-4
size: .
D: .
J: TRBJ1-1

DNA: TGTGCCAGCAGTGAAGTAATGATGGACAGGAGCACTGAAGCTTTCTTT
CDR3: CASSEVMMDRSTEAFF
V: TRBV6-1
size: once
D: TRBD1
J: TRBJ1-1

DNA: TGTGCCAGCAGCTCGAGGGGCGGCAACCCGAACACTGAAGCTTTCTTT
CDR3: CASSSRGGNPNTEAFF
V: TRBV11-2
size: .
D: .
J: TRBJ1-1

DNA: TGCAGCGTTGAAGATCAGACAGGGGTGGCCAACGAGCAGTACTTC
CDR3: CSVEDQTGVANEQYF
V: TRBV29-1
size: few
D: TRBD1
J: TRBJ2-7

DNA: TGTGCCAGCAGGAAGGGGCCGAACACTGAAGCTTTCTTT
CDR3: CASRKGPNTEAFF
V: TRBV6-5
size: once
D: .
J: TRBJ1-1

DNA: TGTGCCAGCAGCTTTACAGGGGCAACTAATGAAAAACTGTTTTTT
CDR3: CASSFTGATNEKLFF
V: TRBV11-2
size: .
D: TRBD1
J: TRBJ1-4

DNA: TGCAGCGTTGATGGGGTCCGCTCTGGAAACACCATATATTTT
CDR3: CSVDGVRSGNTIYF
V: TRBV29-1
size: .
D: .
J: TRBJ1-3

DNA: TGTGCCAGCAGTTATAGGGCTAGCGGGGTCCACAATGAGCAGTTCTTC
CDR3: CASSYRASGVHNEQFF
V: TRBV6-5
size: .
D: TRBD2
J: TRBJ2-1

DNA: TGTGCCAGCAGTGTAAGGACGTGGGGAGAAAAATACGAGCAGTACTTC
CDR3: CASSVRTWGEKYEQYF
V: TRBV6-1
size: .
D: .
J: TRBJ2-7

DNA: TGTGCCAGCAGCTTAGACCCCGGGGGGAGGGCAGATACGCAGTATTTT
CDR3: CASSLDPGGRADTQYF
V: TRBV5-4
size: .
D: TRBD2
J: TRBJ2-3

DNA: TGTGCCTGGAGTGTGGGGGGTAGCGCTGTATCCGAGCAGTACTTC
CDR3: CAWSVGGSAVSEQYF
V: TRBV30
size: few
D: .
J: TRBJ2-7

DNA: TGTGCCAGCTCCCGTCAGGGCGCCACAGATACGCAGTATTTT
CDR3: CASSRQGATDTQYF
V: TRBV2
size: .
D: .
J: TRBJ2-3

DNA: TGCGCCAGCAGCCAAGGGAGCGGGACGGCCTACGAGCAGTACTTC
CDR3: CASSQGSGTAYEQYF
V: TRBV4-3
size: .
D: TRBD2
J: TRBJ2-7

DNA: TGTGCCAGCGGGTCTCCAGGAGACAATCAGCCCCAGCATTTT
CDR3: CASGSPGDNQPQHF
V: TRBV27
size: .
D: .
J: TRBJ1-5

DNA: TGTGCCAGCAGTGGGGCTAGCGGGATATCCTACAATGAGCAGTTCTTC
CDR3: CASSGASGISYNEQFF
V: TRBV6-1
size: .
D: TRBD2
J: TRBJ2-1

DNA: TGTGCCAGTAGTATAGATGGGGCCACTGAAGCTTTCTTT
CDR3: CASSIDGATEAFF
V: TRBV19
size: .
D: .
J: TRBJ1-1

DNA: TGTGCCAGCAGTAATACCGGGGCCCTCTACGAGCAGTACTTC
CDR3: CASSNTGALYEQYF
V: TRBV6-2/TRBV6-3
size: few
D: .
J: TRBJ2-7

DNA: TGTGCCAGCAGTTACAGGCCCAGGGGGGACTATGGCTACACCTTC
CDR3: CASSYRPRGDYGYTF
V: TRBV6-5
size: .
D: TRBD1
J: TRBJ1-2

DNA: TGCAGCGTTGAAGATCAAAGGACGCTGTATGGCTACACCTTC
CDR3: CSVEDQRTLYGYTF
V: TRBV29-1
size: .
D: .
J: TRBJ1-2

DNA: TGTGCCACCAGCGTCGGGATTCACAATGAGCAGTTCTTC
CDR3: CATSVGIHNEQFF
V: TRBV15
size: .
D: .
J: TRBJ2-1

DNA: TGTGCCAGTGGAACGGGACTCCAAGAGACCCAGTACTTC
CDR3: CASGTGLQETQYF
V: TRBV7-7
size: .
D: .
J: TRBJ2-5

DNA: TGCAGCGTTTCTCGGCAGGACGGGCCGAACACTGAAGCTTTCTTT
CDR3: CSVSRQDGPNTEAFF
V: TRBV29-1
size: .
D: .
J: TRBJ1-1

DNA: TGTGCCAGCAGTCCGGGAAACTACGAGCAGTACTTC
CDR3: CASSPGNYEQYF
V: TRBV12-3/TRBV12-4
size: .
D: .
J: TRBJ2-7

DNA: TGCGCCAGCAGCCAAGATATCTCGGGGGGGCACTACGAGCAGTACTTC
CDR3: CASSQDISGGHYEQYF
V: TRBV4-1
size: .
D: TRBD2
J: TRBJ2-7

DNA: TGTGCCAGCAGCGGCGACAGACCCTACGAGCAGTACTTC
CDR3: CASSGDRPYEQYF
V: TRBV9
size: .
D: .
J: TRBJ2-7

DNA: TGTGCCGGGGGGAGGACAGCCAAAGAGACCCAGTACTTC
CDR3: CAGGRTAKETQYF
V: TRBV6-5
size: .
D: .
J: TRBJ2-5

DNA: TGTGCCAGCAGCTTAGAGAGGGGGAACACTGAAGCTTTCTTT
CDR3: CASSLERGNTEAFF
V: TRBV7-8
size: .
D: .
J: TRBJ1-1

DNA: TGTGCCAGTAGTCCAATGACAGGGGGCGACGAGCAGTACTTC
CDR3: CASSPMTGGDEQYF
V: TRBV19
size: .
D: TRBD1
J: TRBJ2-7

DNA: TGCGCCAGCAGCCAAGAGCCGGACATTATAGGGAGCTACACCTTC
CDR3: CASSQEPDIIGSYTF
V: TRBV4-1
size: .
D: .
J: TRBJ1-2

DNA: TGTGCCAGCAGTGGATCGGGACAGAAGGCAGATACGCAGTATTTT
CDR3: CASSGSGQKADTQYF
V: TRBV6-4
size: .
D: TRBD1
J: TRBJ2-3

DNA: TGTGCCAGCAGCCAAGAGCAAGGGACCTACGAGCAGTACTTC
CDR3: CASSQEQGTYEQYF
V: TRBV4-2
size: .
D: .
J: TRBJ2-7

DNA: TGTGCCAGCAAAAGGCAGGGTTCCTATAATTCACCCCTCCACTTT
CDR3: CASKRQGSYNSPLHF
V: TRBV6-5
size: .
D: .
J: TRBJ1-6

DNA: TGTGCCAGCAGTGGGGGCGTCTCTGTGGCCACTGAAGCTTTCTTT
CDR3: CASSGGVSVATEAFF
V: TRBV2
size: .
D: .
J: TRBJ1-1

DNA: TGTGCCACCAGCATCGGCAGGGGGAGGACAGATACGCAGTATTTT
CDR3: CATSIGRGRTDTQYF
V: TRBV15
size: .
D: .
J: TRBJ2-3

DNA: TGTGCCTGGACAGGGGAGGGAAACTATGGCTACACCTTC
CDR3: CAWTGEGNYGYTF
V: TRBV30
size: .
D: .
J: TRBJ1-2